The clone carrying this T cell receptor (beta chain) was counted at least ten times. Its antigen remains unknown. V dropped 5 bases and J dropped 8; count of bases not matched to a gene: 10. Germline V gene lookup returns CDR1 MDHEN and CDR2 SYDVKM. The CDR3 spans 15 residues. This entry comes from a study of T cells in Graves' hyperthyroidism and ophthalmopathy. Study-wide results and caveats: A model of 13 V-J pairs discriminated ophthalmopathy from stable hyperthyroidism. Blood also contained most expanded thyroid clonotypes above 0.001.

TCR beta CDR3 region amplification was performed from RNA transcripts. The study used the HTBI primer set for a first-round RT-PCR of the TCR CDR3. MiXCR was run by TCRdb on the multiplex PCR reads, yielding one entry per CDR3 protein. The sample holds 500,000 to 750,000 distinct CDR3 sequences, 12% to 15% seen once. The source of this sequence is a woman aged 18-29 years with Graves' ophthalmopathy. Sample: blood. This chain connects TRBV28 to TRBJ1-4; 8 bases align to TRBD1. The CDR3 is CASSTPGTGSEKLFF. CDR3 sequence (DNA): TGTGCCAGCAGTACCCCGGGGACAGGTAGCGAAAAACTGTTTTTT.